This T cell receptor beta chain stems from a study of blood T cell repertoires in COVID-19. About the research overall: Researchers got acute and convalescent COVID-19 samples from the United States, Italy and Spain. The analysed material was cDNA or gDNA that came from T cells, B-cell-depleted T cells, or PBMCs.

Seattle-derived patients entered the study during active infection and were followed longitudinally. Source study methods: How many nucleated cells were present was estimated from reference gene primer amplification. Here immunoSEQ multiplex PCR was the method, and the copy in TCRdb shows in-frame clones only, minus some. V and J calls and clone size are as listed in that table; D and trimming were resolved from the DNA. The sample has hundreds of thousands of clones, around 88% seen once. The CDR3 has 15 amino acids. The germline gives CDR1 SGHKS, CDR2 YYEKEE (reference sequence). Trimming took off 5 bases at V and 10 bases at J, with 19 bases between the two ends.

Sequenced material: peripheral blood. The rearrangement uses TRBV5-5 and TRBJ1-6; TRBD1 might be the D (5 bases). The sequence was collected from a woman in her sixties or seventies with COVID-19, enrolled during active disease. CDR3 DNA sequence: TGTGCCAGCAGGTCTATGGGGGGGTTTGGGTCACCCCTCCACTTT. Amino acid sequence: CASRSMGGFGSPLHF. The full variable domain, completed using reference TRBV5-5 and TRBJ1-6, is DAGVTQSPTHLIKTRGQQVTLRCSPISGHKSVSWYQQVLGQGPQFIFQYYEKEERGRGNFPDRFSARQFPNYSSELNVNALLLGDSALYLCASRSMGGFGSPLHFGNGTRLTVT.